The next 6 T cell receptor beta chains were all read from a single sample in a study of early T cells in non-severe SARS-CoV-2 infection (dated by TCRdb to the early 2020s). The library was generated by 5' RACE. This sample was sequenced with a NextSeq 500. TCRdb applied fastp at Q25 and MiXCR to the public reads, then kept only in-frame beta chains. Rows matching on CDR3 protein sequence are summarized as one entry with the most common DNA and genes. The sample has approximately 63,000 distinct CDR3 sequences on record, 5.9% of them singletons. The ten largest make up less than 3.5% of the sample. The sample consisted of whole blood, taken at baseline. These TCRs come from an adult who was a healthcare worker with PCR-confirmed SARS-CoV-2 infection or an uninfected control (not recorded which).

This clonotype was picked up a small number of times. The chain combines TRBV5-1 with TRBJ2-1; TRBD2 aligns across 9 bases. Germline V lookup: CDR1 SGHRS, CDR2 YFSETQ. The CDR3 sequence is 15 residues long. Losses at the gene ends were 4 bases for V and 2 bases for J; bases not matched to a gene: 4. This chain's CDR3 is CASSQGTSPYNEQFF. The CDR3 nucleotides read TGCGCCAGCAGCCAAGGGACTAGCCCCTACAATGAGCAGTTCTTC.

This clonotype came up many times. V gene TRBV5-6 combines with J gene TRBJ2-3; D is ambiguous. CDR3 length equals 15 residues. V lost 2 bases and J 2 bases, leaving 12 bases between the germline ends. Germline V gene sequence: CDR1 SGHDT, CDR2 YYEEEE. The CDR3 protein is CASSFNEVNTDTQYF. CDR3 coding DNA: TGTGCCAGCAGCTTTAACGAGGTCAACACAGATACGCAGTATTTT. The complete variable domain, with remaining parts taken from reference TRBV5-6 and TRBJ2-3, reads DAGVTQSPTHLIKTRGQQVTLRCSPKSGHDTVSWYQQALGQGPQFIFQYYEEEERQRGNFPDRFSGHQFPNYSSELNVNALLLGDSALYLCASSFNEVNTDTQYFGPGTRLTVL.

This clonotype was counted ten times or more. The chain's CDR3 is CASSARLAGEIGELFF. The CDR3 DNA sequence: TGTGCCAGCAGCGCTAGACTAGCGGGAGAAATCGGGGAGCTGTTTTTT. V is TRBV7-9 and J is TRBJ2-2; 12 bases are a match to TRBD2. V lost 5 bases and J lost 7; bases outside the gene matches: 8. This CDR3 spans 16 amino acids. CDR1 is SEHNR and CDR2 is FQNEAQ in the germline V gene (reference sequence). Complete variable domain (other parts from reference TRBV7-9 and TRBJ2-2): DTGVSQNPRHKITKRGQNVTFRCDPISEHNRLYWYRQTLGQGPEFLTYFQNEAQLEKSRLLSDRFSAERPKGSFSTLEIQRTEQGDSAMYLCASSARLAGEIGELFFGEGSRLTVL.

This clonotype was seen many times. The chain employs TRBV29-1 and TRBJ2-2; 11 positions agree with TRBD1. V was pared by 3 bases and J by 6 bases, with 6 bases of the junction left unmatched. This CDR3 is built from 15 residues. Germline CDR1 SQVTM, CDR2 ANQGSEA. The CDR3 loop reads CSVEVPGQGAGELFF. The DNA for the CDR3 is TGCAGCGTTGAGGTGCCGGGACAGGGGGCCGGGGAGCTGTTTTTT.

This clonotype was detected ten times or more. The CDR3 region has the DNA TGTGCCAGCAGTTTAGAAGGACTAGCGGGCACAGATACGCAGTATTTT. As protein: CASSLEGLAGTDTQYF. This chain connects TRBV27 to TRBJ2-3; 10 bases are shared with TRBD2. The CDR3 is made up of 16 amino acids. Germline lookup yields CDR1 MNHEY and CDR2 SMNVEV (reference sequence). V lost 2 bases, J lost 1 base, and 3 bases stayed unmatched.

This clonotype was seen many times. The chain is built from TRBV5-1 and TRBJ2-5; D remains ambiguous. The CDR3 is 13 amino acids. Germline CDR1 reads SGHRS; CDR2 reads YFSETQ. Trimming cost V 4 bases and J 5 bases, with 12 bases left between them. CDR3 nucleotides: TGCGCCAGCAGCCCCGAAAACCGGGAGACCCAGTACTTC. Its protein product is CASSPENRETQYF.